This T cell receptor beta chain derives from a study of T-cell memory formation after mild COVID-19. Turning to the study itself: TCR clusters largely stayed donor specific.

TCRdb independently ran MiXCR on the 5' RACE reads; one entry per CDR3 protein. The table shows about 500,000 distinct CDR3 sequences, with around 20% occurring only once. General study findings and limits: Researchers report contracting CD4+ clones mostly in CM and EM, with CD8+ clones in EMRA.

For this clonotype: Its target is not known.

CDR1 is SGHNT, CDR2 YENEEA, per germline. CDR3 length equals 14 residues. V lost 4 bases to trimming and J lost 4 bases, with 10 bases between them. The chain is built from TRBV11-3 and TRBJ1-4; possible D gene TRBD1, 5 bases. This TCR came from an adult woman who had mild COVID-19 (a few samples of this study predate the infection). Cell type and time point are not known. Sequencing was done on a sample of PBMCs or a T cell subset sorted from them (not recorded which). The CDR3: CASSSGRNNEKLFF. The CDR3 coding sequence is TGTGCCAGCAGCTCGGGACGGAATAATGAAAAACTGTTTTTT.